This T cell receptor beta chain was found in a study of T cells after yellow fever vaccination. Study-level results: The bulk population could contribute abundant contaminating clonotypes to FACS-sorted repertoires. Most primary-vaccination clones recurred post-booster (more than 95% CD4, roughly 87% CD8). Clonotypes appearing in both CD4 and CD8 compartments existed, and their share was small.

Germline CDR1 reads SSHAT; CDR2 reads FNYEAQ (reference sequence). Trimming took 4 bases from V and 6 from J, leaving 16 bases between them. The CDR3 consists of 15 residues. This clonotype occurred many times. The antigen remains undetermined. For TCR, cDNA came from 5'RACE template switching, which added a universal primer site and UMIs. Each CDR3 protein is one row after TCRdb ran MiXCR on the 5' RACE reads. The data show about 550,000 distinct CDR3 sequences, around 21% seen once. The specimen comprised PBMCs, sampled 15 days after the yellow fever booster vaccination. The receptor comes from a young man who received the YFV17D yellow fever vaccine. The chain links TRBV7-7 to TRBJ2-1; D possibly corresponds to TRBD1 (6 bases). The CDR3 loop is CASSSTGTTSNEQFF. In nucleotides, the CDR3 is TGTGCCAGCAGCTCAACCGGGACAACGAGCAATGAGCAGTTCTTC.